A single sample is the source of the 21 T cell receptor beta chains below, sequenced in a study of T-cell reconstitution after alpha-beta-depleted transplantation in children. Preparation of the TCRbeta library involved a method that used unique molecular identifiers. Each CDR3 protein gets one entry after TCRdb re-called the PCR reads with MiXCR. Here the sample spans hundreds of thousands of distinct CDR3 sequences, about 15% being singletons. Sequences were derived from PBMCs, mostly from graft donor cells, sampled 360 days after TCRalphabeta/CD19-depleted stem cell transplant. The source of these receptors is a male patient younger than 18 who had a stem cell transplant for acute lymphoblastic leukemia, so the T cells may come from the graft donor.

The genes are TRBV4-3 and TRBJ1-5; TRBD1 aligns across 7 bases. The CDR3 runs to 17 residues. The ends lost 0 bases at V and 4 bases at J; junction bases unmatched: 9. Germline values: CDR1 LGHNA, CDR2 YSLEER. As DNA, the CDR3 is TGCGCCAGCAGCCAAGATCCGACAGGGAGGGGAAATCAGCCCCAGCATTTT. Translating it yields CASSQDPTGRGNQPQHF.

This clonotype was picked up many times. The rearrangement links TRBV5-1 to TRBJ1-1; D unresolved. This CDR3 region has 15 residues. The ends were cut back, 0 bases at V and 6 bases at J, with 15 bases in the middle. CDR1 SGHRS and CDR2 YFSETQ come from the germline V gene. CDR3 bases: TGCGCCAGCAGCTTGGGAGTGTGGGCTGGCGCTGAAGCTTTCTTT. This encodes CASSLGVWAGAEAFF.

This clonotype has just a few counts. The CDR3 nucleotides are TGTGCCAGCAGTGACGGACAGCCCGGGAATCAGCCCCAGCATTTT. Amino acid sequence: CASSDGQPGNQPQHF. The J gene is TRBJ1-5, the V gene TRBV27, with D perhaps TRBD1 (6 bases). Germline V lookup: CDR1 MNHEY, CDR2 SMNVEV (reference sequence). The CDR3 runs 15 residues. Trimming stripped 5 bases from V and 4 bases from J, with 15 bases between.

This clonotype was detected only a few times. The V call is TRBV6-1, the J call TRBJ2-1; D possibly corresponds to TRBD2 (6 bases). The V end was cut by 9 bases, the J end by 9 bases, with 18 bases between. The CDR3 is 13 residues long. In germline, CDR1 is MNHNS, CDR2 SASEGT. The CDR3 coding sequence is TGTGCCAGTACCGAACTAAAGCGGGTTGAGCAGTTCTTC. Its translation is CASTELKRVEQFF.

V usage is TRBV7-9 and J usage is TRBJ1-1; D is unresolved. The V gene's germline CDR1 is SEHNR and CDR2 FQNEAQ (reference sequence). This CDR3 comprises 12 residues. Trimming stripped 1 base from V and 9 bases from J, with 9 bases between. CDR3 DNA: TGTGCCAGCAGCTTAGTCGGCGGGAAAGCTTTCTTT. Its translation is CASSLVGGKAFF.

This chain joins TRBV20-1 and TRBJ2-7; D may be TRBD2 (5 bases). V was clipped by 6 bases and J by 0 bases, with 21 bases between them. This CDR3 has 16 residues. From germline, CDR1 is DFQATT and CDR2 SNEGSKA (reference sequence). CDR3 sequence: CSALDFNRDLSYEQYF. CDR3 nucleotides: TGCAGTGCGCTAGATTTCAACCGGGATCTCTCCTACGAGCAGTACTTC.

This clonotype was detected a few times. The CDR3 loop reads CASSYIGRGNEQFF. The CDR3 DNA is TGTGCCAGCAGTTACATCGGGAGGGGGAATGAGCAGTTCTTC. The chain uses TRBV6-5 and TRBJ2-1; 8 bases agree with TRBD2. V lost 2 bases, J lost 7 bases, and 4 bases stayed unmatched. There are 14 residues in the CDR3. The germline V gene has CDR1 MNHEY and CDR2 SVGAGI.

This clonotype has a handful of counts. The V gene is TRBV4-1, the J gene TRBJ2-7, with 11 bases identical to TRBD2. V gave up 3 bases and J gave up 4 bases; unmatched junction bases: 11. From germline, CDR1 is MGHRA and CDR2 YSYEKL. This CDR3 region has 17 residues. The DNA of the CDR3 is TGCGCCAGCAGCCAGCCAACTAGCGGGAGTAATAATTACGAGCAGTACTTC. Residues: CASSQPTSGSNNYEQYF.

This clonotype was counted many times. The rearrangement links TRBV4-1 to TRBJ1-1; the match to TRBD1 covers 7 bases. V lost 5 bases to trimming and J lost 1 base; unmatched junction nucleotides: 7. The germline V gene has CDR1 MGHRA and CDR2 YSYEKL. The CDR3 totals 15 residues. As DNA, the CDR3 is TGCGCCAGCAGCAACCAACAGGGGAAGAACACTGAAGCTTTCTTT. It translates to CASSNQQGKNTEAFF.

This chain uses TRBV20-1 with TRBJ2-1, with TRBD2 as a possible D gene (5 bases). Germline V CDR1 and CDR2: DFQATT, SNEGSKA (reference sequence). The CDR3 covers 14 residues. CDR3 sequence: CSFMRARKRNEQFF. CDR3 sequence (DNA): TGCAGCTTTATGAGGGCCCGAAAACGCAATGAGCAGTTCTTC.

J is TRBJ1-2 and V is TRBV4-2; no firm D call. Germline V CDR1 and CDR2: LGHNA, YNFKEQ. The V end was cut by 1 base, the J end by 5 bases, with 20 bases between. This CDR3 has 17 residues. The CDR3 here is CASSQVSTVRATYGYTF. CDR3 bases: TGTGCCAGCAGCCAAGTCTCGACCGTTAGAGCTACTTATGGCTACACCTTC.

The sample holds many counts of this clonotype. The chain is built from TRBV5-1 and TRBJ1-5, with no clear D. Germline CDR1 reads SGHRS; CDR2 reads YFSETQ. V was cut by 0 bases and J by 3 bases, with 10 bases left in between. This CDR3 is built from 15 residues. CDR3 loop: CASSLGALPNQPQHF. In DNA form, the CDR3 reads TGCGCCAGCAGCTTGGGGGCTCTACCCAATCAGCCCCAGCATTTT.

This clonotype came up a few times. The chain joins TRBV5-1 to TRBJ2-1; D is undetermined. The CDR3 is 13 residues long. V was pared by 1 base and J by 7 bases, with 9 bases between. Germline CDR1 is SGHRS and CDR2 is YFSETQ. CDR3 loop: CASSLLEWNEQFF. DNA of the CDR3: TGCGCCAGCAGCTTGCTAGAATGGAATGAGCAGTTCTTC.

This clonotype was counted between two and nine times. V usage is TRBV24-1 and J usage is TRBJ2-5; TRBD1 matches 8 bases. Germline CDR1 KGHDR, CDR2 SFDVKD. V shed 5 bases, J shed 0 bases, and the junction held 1 base outside the gene matches. There are 14 residues in the CDR3. CDR3 in DNA: TGTGCCACCAGTGGACAGGGGTACCAAGAGACCCAGTACTTC. This translates into CATSGQGYQETQYF.

This chain uses TRBV6-5 with TRBJ2-3; maybe TRBD1 (6 bases). Germline assignment: CDR1 MNHEY and CDR2 SVGAGI. The CDR3 spans 15 residues. V lost 6 bases and J 2 bases, leaving 15 bases between the germline ends. The CDR3 spells CASRRGGKVTDTQYF. CDR3 nucleotides: TGTGCCAGCAGACGAGGGGGAAAAGTCACAGATACGCAGTATTTT.

This clonotype has just a few counts. The rearrangement uses TRBV4-2 and TRBJ2-5, with TRBD2 identical over 9 bases. Germline loops: CDR1 LGHNA, CDR2 YNFKEQ. The CDR3 length is 15 residues. Trimming cost V 4 bases and J 5 bases; bases outside gene matches: 8. The CDR3 region has the DNA TGTGCCAGCAGCCTTACAGCGGGGGGTAGGGAGACCCAGTACTTC. Amino acid sequence: CASSLTAGGRETQYF.

This clonotype was counted only a few times. V gene TRBV5-1 combines with J gene TRBJ2-1, with D perhaps matching TRBD2 (7 bases). Germline V gene data show CDR1 as SGHRS and CDR2 as YFSETQ. This CDR3 spans 15 amino acids. Trimming cost V 9 bases and J 9 bases, with 25 bases left between them. The DNA for the CDR3 is TGCGCCACAAAGGGGGGAGGGTCCAGGCAAGTTGAGCAGTTCTTC. It codes for CATKGGGSRQVEQFF.

This rearrangement joins TRBV3-1 to TRBJ1-6; 9 bases align to TRBD1. The CDR3 covers 15 residues. Germline V gives CDR1 LGHDT, CDR2 YNNKEL (reference sequence). J was trimmed by 10 bases and V by 3 bases; bases with no gene match: 7. CDR3 nucleotide sequence: TGTGCCAGCAGCCAGGCCGGGACAGGGCGGTCACCCCTCCACTTT. Translation gives CASSQAGTGRSPLHF.

The gene calls are TRBV15 and TRBJ1-1; weak D call: TRBD1 (6 bases). In germline, CDR1 is LNHNV, CDR2 YYDKDF (reference sequence). The CDR3 consists of 13 residues. Deletions cut 4 bases from V and 5 bases from J, with 11 bases between. The CDR3 loop is CATSKGDITEAFF. CDR3 sequence (DNA): TGTGCCACCAGCAAAGGGGACATAACTGAAGCTTTCTTT.

The rearrangement uses TRBV19 and TRBJ1-2; TRBD1 matches at 7 bases. After removal of 7 bases from V and 6 bases from J, the junction contained 11 bases not matched to a gene. This CDR3 is built from 14 residues. CDR1 LNHDA and CDR2 SQIVND come from the germline V gene (reference sequence). The CDR3 DNA reads as TGTGCCAGTAAGGGCGCAGGGGGAGTGGATGGCTACACCTTC. Protein product: CASKGAGGVDGYTF.

At least ten counts were recorded for this clonotype. The CDR3 nucleotides are TGTGCCAGCAGCTCCTTTGCAGGGACTAGCGAAAACAATGAGCAGTTCTTC. Residues: CASSSFAGTSENNEQFF. The chain has TRBV7-6 and TRBJ2-1; 10 bases are shared with TRBD2. The CDR3 is 17 amino acids. Germline V gene data show CDR1 as SGHVS and CDR2 as FNYEAQ. Trimming cost V 4 bases and J 5 bases; bases outside gene matches: 11.